Listed here is a single T cell receptor beta chain. The data originate from a study of control samples from healthy donors and cancer patients. Produced via immunoSEQ multiplex PCR; TCRdb's table is partial and in-frame only. Counted here are approximately 53,000 clones, 91% occurring once; the ten biggest clones make up 0.75% to 0.95%. The CDR3 consists of 12 residues. Between the trimmed V and J ends, which lost 6 bases and 4 bases, there was a span of 6 bases. Germline V CDR1 and CDR2: MNHEY, SMNVEV (reference sequence). Sequenced sample: PBMCs. This chain uses TRBV27 with TRBJ2-2; D is uncertain. This clonotype was obtained from a man aged 25 to 40 with colorectal cancer. The CDR3 coding sequence is TGTGCCAGCAGGACCAGCACCGGGGAGCTGTTTTTT. This sequence encodes CASRTSTGELFF.